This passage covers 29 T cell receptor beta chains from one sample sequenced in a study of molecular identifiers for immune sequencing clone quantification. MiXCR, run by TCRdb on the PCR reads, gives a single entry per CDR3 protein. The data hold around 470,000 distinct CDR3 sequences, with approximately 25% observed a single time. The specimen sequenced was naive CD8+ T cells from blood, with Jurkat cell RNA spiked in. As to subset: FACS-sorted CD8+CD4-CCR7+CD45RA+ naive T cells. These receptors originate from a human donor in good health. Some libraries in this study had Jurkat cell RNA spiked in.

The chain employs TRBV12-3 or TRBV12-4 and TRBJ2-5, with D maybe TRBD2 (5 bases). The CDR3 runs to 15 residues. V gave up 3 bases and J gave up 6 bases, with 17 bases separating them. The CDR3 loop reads CASSFGVSDYKTQYF. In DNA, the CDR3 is TGTGCCAGCAGTTTCGGGGTTAGCGATTATAAGACCCAGTACTTC.

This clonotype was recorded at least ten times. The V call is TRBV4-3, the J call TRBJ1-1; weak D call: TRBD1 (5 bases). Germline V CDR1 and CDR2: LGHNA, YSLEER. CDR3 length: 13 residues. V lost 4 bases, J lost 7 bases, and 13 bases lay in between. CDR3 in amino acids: CASSRDSGSEAFF. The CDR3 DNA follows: TGCGCCAGCAGCCGCGACAGCGGGAGTGAAGCTTTCTTT.

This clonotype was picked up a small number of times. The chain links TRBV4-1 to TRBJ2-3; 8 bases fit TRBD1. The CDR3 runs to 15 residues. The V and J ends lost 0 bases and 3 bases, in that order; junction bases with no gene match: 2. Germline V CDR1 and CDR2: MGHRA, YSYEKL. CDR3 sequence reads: CASSQEDRVTDTQYF. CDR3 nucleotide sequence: TGCGCCAGCAGCCAAGAGGACAGGGTGACAGATACGCAGTATTTT.

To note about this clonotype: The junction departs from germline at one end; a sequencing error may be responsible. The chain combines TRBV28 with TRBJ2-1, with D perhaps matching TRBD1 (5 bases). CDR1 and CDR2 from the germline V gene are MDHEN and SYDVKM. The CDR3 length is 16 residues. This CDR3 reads CASSAYRSLSYNGQFF. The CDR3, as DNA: TGTGCCAGCAGCGCCTACAGGTCCCTGTCCTACAATGGGCAGTTCTTC.

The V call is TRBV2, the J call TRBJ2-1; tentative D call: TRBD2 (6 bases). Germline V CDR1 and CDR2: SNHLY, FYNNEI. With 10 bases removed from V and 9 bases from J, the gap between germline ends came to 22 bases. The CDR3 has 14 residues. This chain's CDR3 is CAIPNPRRDGEQFF. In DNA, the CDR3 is TGTGCCATTCCCAACCCGCGGCGGGATGGTGAGCAGTTCTTC.

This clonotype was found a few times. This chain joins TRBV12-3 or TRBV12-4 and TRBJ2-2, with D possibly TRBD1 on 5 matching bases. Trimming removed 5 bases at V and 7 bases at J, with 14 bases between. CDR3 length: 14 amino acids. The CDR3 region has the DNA TGTGCCAGCAGTCGTGCGGTTCAGGGCGGGGAGCTGTTTTTT. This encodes CASSRAVQGGELFF.

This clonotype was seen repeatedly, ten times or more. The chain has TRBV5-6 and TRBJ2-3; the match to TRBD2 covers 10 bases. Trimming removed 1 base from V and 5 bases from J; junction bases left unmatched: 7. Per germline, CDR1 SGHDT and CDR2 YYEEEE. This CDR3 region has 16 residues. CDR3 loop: CASSLLLAGVQDTQYF. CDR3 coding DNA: TGTGCCAGCAGCTTGCTCCTAGCGGGGGTTCAAGATACGCAGTATTTT.

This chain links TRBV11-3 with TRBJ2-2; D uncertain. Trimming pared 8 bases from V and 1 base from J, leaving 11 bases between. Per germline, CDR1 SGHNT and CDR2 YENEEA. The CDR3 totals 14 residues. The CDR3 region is CASASQENTGELFF. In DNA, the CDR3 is TGTGCCAGCGCCTCCCAAGAGAACACCGGGGAGCTGTTTTTT.

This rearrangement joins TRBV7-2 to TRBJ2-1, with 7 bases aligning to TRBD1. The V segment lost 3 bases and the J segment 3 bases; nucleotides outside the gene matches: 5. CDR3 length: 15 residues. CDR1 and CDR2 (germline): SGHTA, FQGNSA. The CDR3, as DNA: TGTGCCAGCAGCTTCTCGAACAGGGGCTACAATGAGCAGTTCTTC. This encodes CASSFSNRGYNEQFF.

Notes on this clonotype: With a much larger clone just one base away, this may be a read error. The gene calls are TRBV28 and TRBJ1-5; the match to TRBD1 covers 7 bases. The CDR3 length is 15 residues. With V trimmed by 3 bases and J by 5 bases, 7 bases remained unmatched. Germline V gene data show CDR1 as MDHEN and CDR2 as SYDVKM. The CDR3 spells CASSLGDSVHQPQHF. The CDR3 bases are TGTGCCAGCAGTTTGGGGGACAGCGTCCATCAGCCCCAGCATTTT.

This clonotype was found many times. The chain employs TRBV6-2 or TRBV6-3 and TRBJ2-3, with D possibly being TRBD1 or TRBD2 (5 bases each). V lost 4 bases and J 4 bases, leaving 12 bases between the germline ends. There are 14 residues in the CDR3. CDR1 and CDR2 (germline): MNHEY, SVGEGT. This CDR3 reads CASSWGPPADTQYF. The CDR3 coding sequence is TGTGCCAGCAGTTGGGGACCTCCTGCAGATACGCAGTATTTT.

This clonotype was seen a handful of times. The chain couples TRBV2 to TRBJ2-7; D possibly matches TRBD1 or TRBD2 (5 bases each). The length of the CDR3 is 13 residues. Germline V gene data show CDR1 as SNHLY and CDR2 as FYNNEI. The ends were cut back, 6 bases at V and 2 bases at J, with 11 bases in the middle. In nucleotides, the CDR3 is TGTGCCAGCAGAGGGACGGAAGCCTACGAGCAGTACTTC. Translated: CASRGTEAYEQYF.

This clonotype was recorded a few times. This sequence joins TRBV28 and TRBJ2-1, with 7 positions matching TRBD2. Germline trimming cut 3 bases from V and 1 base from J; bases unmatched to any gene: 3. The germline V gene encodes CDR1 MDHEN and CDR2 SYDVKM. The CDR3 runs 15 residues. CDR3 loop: CASSFRGGSYNEQFF. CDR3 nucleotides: TGTGCCAGCAGTTTTCGCGGGGGATCCTACAATGAGCAGTTCTTC.

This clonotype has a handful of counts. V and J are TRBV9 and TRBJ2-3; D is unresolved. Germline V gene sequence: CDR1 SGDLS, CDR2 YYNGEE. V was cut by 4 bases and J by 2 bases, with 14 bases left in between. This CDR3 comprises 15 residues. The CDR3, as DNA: TGTGCCAGCAGCCGTCTCGACGGAGACACAGATACGCAGTATTTT. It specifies CASSRLDGDTDTQYF.

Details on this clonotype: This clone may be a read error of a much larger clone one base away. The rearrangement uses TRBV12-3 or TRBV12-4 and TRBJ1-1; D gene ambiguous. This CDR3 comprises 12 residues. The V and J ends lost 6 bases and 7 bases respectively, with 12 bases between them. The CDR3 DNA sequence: TGTGCCAGCAGGGTGGGAATGGATGAAGCTTTCTTT. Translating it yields CASRVGMDEAFF.

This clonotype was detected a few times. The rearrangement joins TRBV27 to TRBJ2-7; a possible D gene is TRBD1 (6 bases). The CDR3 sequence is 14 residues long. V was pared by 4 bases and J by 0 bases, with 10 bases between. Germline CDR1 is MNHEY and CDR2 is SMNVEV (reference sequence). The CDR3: CASSYRATSYEQYF. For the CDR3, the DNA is TGTGCCAGCAGTTACAGGGCAACCTCCTACGAGCAGTACTTC.

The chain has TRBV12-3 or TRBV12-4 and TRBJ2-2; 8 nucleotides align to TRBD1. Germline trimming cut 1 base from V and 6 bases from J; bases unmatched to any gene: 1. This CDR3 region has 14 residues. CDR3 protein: CASSLEQGAGELFF. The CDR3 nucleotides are TGTGCCAGCAGTTTAGAACAGGGGGCCGGGGAGCTGTTTTTT.

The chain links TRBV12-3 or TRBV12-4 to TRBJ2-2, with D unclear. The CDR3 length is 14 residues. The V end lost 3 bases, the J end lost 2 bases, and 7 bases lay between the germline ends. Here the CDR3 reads CASSLWVNTGELFF. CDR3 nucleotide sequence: TGTGCCAGCAGTTTGTGGGTCAACACCGGGGAGCTGTTTTTT.

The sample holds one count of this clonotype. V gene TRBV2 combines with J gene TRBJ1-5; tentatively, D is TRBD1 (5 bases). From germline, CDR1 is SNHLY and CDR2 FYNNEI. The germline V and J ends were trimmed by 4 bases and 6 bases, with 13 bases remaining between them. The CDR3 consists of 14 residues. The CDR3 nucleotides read TGTGCCAGCAGTGTACAGGTGGCTAGTCAGCCCCAGCATTTT. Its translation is CASSVQVASQPQHF.

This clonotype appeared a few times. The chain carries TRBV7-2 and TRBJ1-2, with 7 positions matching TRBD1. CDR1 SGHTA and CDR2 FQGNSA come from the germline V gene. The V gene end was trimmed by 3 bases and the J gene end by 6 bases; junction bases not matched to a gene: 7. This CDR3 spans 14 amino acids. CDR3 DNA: TGTGCCAGCAGCTTCTCTACAGGGGAGGATGGCTACACCTTC. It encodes CASSFSTGEDGYTF.

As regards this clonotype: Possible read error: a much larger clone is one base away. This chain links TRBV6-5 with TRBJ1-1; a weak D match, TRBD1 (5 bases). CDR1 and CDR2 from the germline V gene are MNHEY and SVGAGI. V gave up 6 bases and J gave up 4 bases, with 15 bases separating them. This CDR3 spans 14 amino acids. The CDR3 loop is CASRPGAGITEAFF. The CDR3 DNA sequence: TGTGCCAGCAGGCCCGGGGCAGGGATCACTGAAGCTTTCTTT.

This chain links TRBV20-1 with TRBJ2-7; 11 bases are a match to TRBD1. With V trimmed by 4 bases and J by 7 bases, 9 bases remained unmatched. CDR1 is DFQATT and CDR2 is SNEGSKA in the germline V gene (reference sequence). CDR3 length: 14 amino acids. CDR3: CSATRTGGAGEQYF. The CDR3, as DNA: TGCAGTGCTACGAGGACAGGGGGCGCGGGGGAGCAGTACTTC.

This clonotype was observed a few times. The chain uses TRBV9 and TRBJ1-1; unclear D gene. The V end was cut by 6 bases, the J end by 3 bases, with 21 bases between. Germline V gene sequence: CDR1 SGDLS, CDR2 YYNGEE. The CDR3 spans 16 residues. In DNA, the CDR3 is TGTGCCAGCAACCAAGACCGAATCCTTGGGGACACTGAAGCTTTCTTT. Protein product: CASNQDRILGDTEAFF.

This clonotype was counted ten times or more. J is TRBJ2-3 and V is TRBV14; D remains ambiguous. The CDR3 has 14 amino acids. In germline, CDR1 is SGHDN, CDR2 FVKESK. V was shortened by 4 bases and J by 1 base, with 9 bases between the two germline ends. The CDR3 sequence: CASSLLDRTDTQYF. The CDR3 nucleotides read TGTGCCAGCAGCCTTCTGGACCGCACAGATACGCAGTATTTT.

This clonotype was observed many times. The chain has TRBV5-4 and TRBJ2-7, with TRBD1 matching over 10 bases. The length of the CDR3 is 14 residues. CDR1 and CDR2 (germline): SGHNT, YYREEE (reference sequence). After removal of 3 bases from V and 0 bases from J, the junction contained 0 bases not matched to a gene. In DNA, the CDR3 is TGTGCCAGCAGCTGGGACAGGGGCTCCTACGAGCAGTACTTC. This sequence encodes CASSWDRGSYEQYF.

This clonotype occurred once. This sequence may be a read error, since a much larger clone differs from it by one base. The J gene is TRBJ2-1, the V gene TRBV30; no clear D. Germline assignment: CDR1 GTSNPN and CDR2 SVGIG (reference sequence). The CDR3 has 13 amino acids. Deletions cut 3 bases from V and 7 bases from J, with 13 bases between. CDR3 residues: CAWSADANNEQFF. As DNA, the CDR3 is TGTGCCTGGAGCGCGGACGCAAATAATGAGCAGTTCTTC.

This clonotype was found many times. In nucleotides, the CDR3 is TGTGCCAGCAGTTTCAGGGTCACGTACGAGCAGTACTTC. It encodes CASSFRVTYEQYF. This chain joins TRBV28 and TRBJ2-7; perhaps TRBD1 as D (5 bases). V was cut by 3 bases and J by 4 bases, with 10 bases left in between. Germline lookup yields CDR1 MDHEN and CDR2 SYDVKM. The CDR3 contains 13 residues.

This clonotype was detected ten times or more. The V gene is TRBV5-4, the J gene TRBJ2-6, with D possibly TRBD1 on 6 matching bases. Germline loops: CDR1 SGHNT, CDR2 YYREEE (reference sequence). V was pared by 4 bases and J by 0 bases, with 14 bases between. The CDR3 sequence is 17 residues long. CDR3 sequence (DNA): TGTGCCAGCAGCGGAACGACAGGACGCTCTGGGGCCAACGTCCTGACTTTC. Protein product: CASSGTTGRSGANVLTF.

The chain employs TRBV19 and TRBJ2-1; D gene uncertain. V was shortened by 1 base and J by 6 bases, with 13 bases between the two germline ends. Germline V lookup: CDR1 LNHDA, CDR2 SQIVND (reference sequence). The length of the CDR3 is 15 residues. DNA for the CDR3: TGTGCCAGTAGTATAGTTAGTCCAACGGTCAATGAGCAGTTCTTC. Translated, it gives CASSIVSPTVNEQFF.